The rows below give T cell receptor beta chains drawn from one sample of a study of blood T cell repertoires in COVID-19. Profiling relied on immunoSEQ multiplex PCR, and the TCRdb table lists in-frame clones only, not all of them. The sample holds about 91,000 clones, 88% seen once. Source material: peripheral blood. Receptors were obtained from a woman in her 70s with acute or convalescent COVID-19. CDR3s include the opening cysteine and the closing phenylalanine or tryptophan. Fields, in order: clone size, V gene, J gene, CDR3 length, D gene, CDR3 DNA, CDR3 protein. D genes are given only for firm matches. Size tells how often a clone was seen (once, few, many) or the class of an expanded clone, and some rows leave it out.

NA,TRBV18,TRBJ2-3,17,TRBD2,TGTGCCAGCTCACTCCTAAGGACTAGCCTTAGCCCAGATACGCAGTATTTT,CASSLLRTSLSPDTQYF
few,TRBV9,TRBJ1-2,16,TRBD1,TGTGCCAGCACACCGGGACAGGGGATCCCCGTCTATGGCTACACCTTC,CASTPGQGIPVYGYTF
NA,TRBV28,TRBJ2-1,14,NA,TGTGCCAGCAGTCTGACAGGTTCCTACAATGAGCAGTTCTTC,CASSLTGSYNEQFF
NA,TRBV27,TRBJ2-5,16,TRBD1,TGTGCCAGCAGTCGATCCTCAGGGGGATACCAAGAGACCCAGTACTTC,CASSRSSGGYQETQYF
NA,TRBV29-1,TRBJ2-3,11,NA,TGCAGCGTTGTCACTACAGATACGCAGTATTTT,CSVVTTDTQYF
NA,TRBV27,TRBJ2-2,12,NA,TGTGCCAGCAGTCCCCTCTCCGGGGAGCTGTTTTTT,CASSPLSGELFF
once,TRBV5-4,TRBJ1-1,15,TRBD1,TGTGCCAGCAGTTGGGACAGCTACGGGAACACTGAAGCTTTCTTT,CASSWDSYGNTEAFF
NA,TRBV6-5,TRBJ1-2,14,NA,TGTGCCAGCAGGTCAACAGACAGTTTCTATGGCTACACCTTC,CASRSTDSFYGYTF
NA,TRBV5-1,TRBJ1-6,15,NA,TGCGCCAGCAGCTTGGAGCCGTCGGTCAATTCACCCCTCCACTTT,CASSLEPSVNSPLHF
NA,TRBV2,TRBJ1-5,15,TRBD1,TGTGCCAGCAGCGCGGACAGGGGGCTGTTTCAGCCCCAGCATTTT,CASSADRGLFQPQHF
NA,TRBV10-2,TRBJ2-7,15,NA,TGCGCCAGCGCCATACTAGGCGCTTCCTCCTACGAGCAGTACTTC,CASAILGASSYEQYF
NA,TRBV2,TRBJ2-7,15,TRBD1,TGTGCCAGCATTCTCCAGACAGGGGTGAGAAACGAGCAGTACTTC,CASILQTGVRNEQYF
NA,TRBV10-2,TRBJ2-2,14,TRBD1,TGCGCCAGCGGGGGACAGGTCAGCACCGGGGAGCTGTTTTTT,CASGGQVSTGELFF
NA,TRBV5-1,TRBJ2-7,13,TRBD1,TGCGCCAGCAGTATAGGGGGCTATGGCGAGCAGTACTTC,CASSIGGYGEQYF
NA,TRBV2,TRBJ2-7,15,NA,TGTGCCAGCAAGGTATCCCCCGGGGGTAATACCGAGCAGTACTTC,CASKVSPGGNTEQYF
NA,TRBV7-3,TRBJ2-3,15,NA,TGTGCCAGCAGCTTACGCGGGACGTTGGCAGATACGCAGTATTTT,CASSLRGTLADTQYF
NA,TRBV11-2,TRBJ1-2,13,NA,TGTGCCAGCACCAAGATGGGGGCTTATGGCTACACCTTC,CASTKMGAYGYTF
NA,TRBV7-2,TRBJ2-1,14,TRBD2,TGTGCCAGCAGCCCCAGGACTAGCCGGAATGAGCAGTTCTTC,CASSPRTSRNEQFF
NA,TRBV30,TRBJ1-2,12,NA,TGTGCCTGGAGTGCTGGTCTATATGGCTACACCTTC,CAWSAGLYGYTF
NA,TRBV28,TRBJ2-2,15,TRBD1,TGTGCCAGCAGTCCCGGGACAGGTGGGGCCGGGGAGCTGTTTTTT,CASSPGTGGAGELFF
NA,TRBV20-1,TRBJ2-3,11,NA,TGCAGTGCTTCCCTAGCAGATACGCAGTATTTT,CSASLADTQYF
NA,TRBV15,TRBJ1-1,12,NA,TGTGCCACCAGCCAAGGAGGGACTGAAGCTTTCTTT,CATSQGGTEAFF
NA,TRBV5-1,TRBJ2-5,14,TRBD1,TGCGCCAGCAGCTTACAGGGACAGGGAGAGACCCAGTACTTC,CASSLQGQGETQYF
few,TRBV7-9,TRBJ1-6,16,TRBD1,TGTGCCAGCAGCAACTCAGGGACAGGGGGACACTCACCCCTCCACTTT,CASSNSGTGGHSPLHF
NA,TRBV27,TRBJ2-2,16,NA,TGTGCCAGCAGTTTAGGGCAGGGGATCCACACCGGGGAGCTGTTTTTT,CASSLGQGIHTGELFF
NA,TRBV6-6,TRBJ2-2,16,NA,TGTGCCAGCACCTCTACGCCTGGAGGTTTGGCCGGGGAGCTGTTTTTT,CASTSTPGGLAGELFF
NA,TRBV30,TRBJ1-1,11,TRBD1,TGTGCCTCTGACAGGGGCGCTGAAGCTTTCTTT,CASDRGAEAFF
NA,TRBV29-1,TRBJ2-2,16,NA,TGCAGCGTTGAAGATCTTTGGGGCACAGGTGCCGGGGAGCTGTTTTTT,CSVEDLWGTGAGELFF